This TCR beta chain was sequenced in a study of blood T cell repertoires in COVID-19 (dated by TCRdb to the early 2020s). About the investigation overall: Samples from collaborators originated in the United States, Italy and Spain and spanned both the acute and convalescent phases of COVID-19. The prospective study material was composed of cDNA or gDNA derived from T cells, B-cell-depleted T cells, or PBMCs. Deeply sampled blood TCRbeta repertoires from subjects exposed to, actively infected with, or recovered from COVID-19 were included in the dataset. The repertoires were made available in a free public database intended to serve as a resource for research on the immune response to SARS-CoV-2. The samples were drawn from the first 160 participants of the ongoing ImmuneRACE study and from 950 to 1,500 subjects provided by 6 global collaborators. Nearly every sample came with metadata listing a de-identified subject ID, COVID-19 status, age in years and sex. HLA class I and class II types, where available, came from metadata supplied by the sample provider rather than from assay-based typing.

CDR1 and CDR2, looked up from the germline V gene (reference sequence), are LGHDT and YNNKEL. The cysteine opens and the phenylalanine closes a CDR3 of 15 amino acids. The retained sequence is limited to the CDR3, 45 bases, with the frame set at the first base. Trimming at the junction amounts to 1 base on V and 0 bases on J, and the germline ends lie 9 bases apart. Turning to this clone: The clone's antigen remains unknown. No much larger clone is present one base from it, and per-base qualities are unavailable.

TCRbeta CDR3 regions were amplified from genomic DNA by means of the immunoSEQ Assay, a bias-controlled multiplex PCR. The original methods were these. The number of nucleated cells in each sample was estimated by amplification of reference gene primers within the assay. Sequence reads were collapsed and filtered to measure the absolute abundance of every unique TCRbeta CDR3 rearrangement. For each sample, productive Simpson clonality was calculated as the square root of Simpson's diversity index over productive rearrangements. Entries here come from immuneACCESS through TCRdb and include only in-frame sequences with V and J called. Some clones fail to appear in such tables; in the studies checked, an unresolved V gene covers under half of the shortfall, and the cause of the remainder is unknown. The V and J calls and clone size were taken over from that table, and D and trimming were inferred from the DNA. The sample contains tens of thousands of clones, roughly 87% of them found a single time. About an eighth of the sample rests with the top ten.

Findings and caveats that apply to the study as a whole: The amount of clinical and demographic metadata varied by source and participant and was provided uncurated.

The collaborating institutions used their own protocols to collect whole blood in K2EDTA tubes. For TCRbeta analysis, collaborator samples were shipped as frozen whole blood, as isolated PBMCs, or as DNA extracted from either sample type. The TCR was taken from a man older than 75 with acute or convalescent COVID-19. The sequence links TRBV3-1 (or the pseudogene TRBV3-2) to TRBJ1-2; a confident D gene designation cannot be given. The sequenced sample consisted of peripheral blood. CDR3 loop: CASSQVLQTNYGYTF. The sequenced DNA: TGTGCCAGCAGCCAAGTCCTACAGACTAACTATGGCTACACCTTC.